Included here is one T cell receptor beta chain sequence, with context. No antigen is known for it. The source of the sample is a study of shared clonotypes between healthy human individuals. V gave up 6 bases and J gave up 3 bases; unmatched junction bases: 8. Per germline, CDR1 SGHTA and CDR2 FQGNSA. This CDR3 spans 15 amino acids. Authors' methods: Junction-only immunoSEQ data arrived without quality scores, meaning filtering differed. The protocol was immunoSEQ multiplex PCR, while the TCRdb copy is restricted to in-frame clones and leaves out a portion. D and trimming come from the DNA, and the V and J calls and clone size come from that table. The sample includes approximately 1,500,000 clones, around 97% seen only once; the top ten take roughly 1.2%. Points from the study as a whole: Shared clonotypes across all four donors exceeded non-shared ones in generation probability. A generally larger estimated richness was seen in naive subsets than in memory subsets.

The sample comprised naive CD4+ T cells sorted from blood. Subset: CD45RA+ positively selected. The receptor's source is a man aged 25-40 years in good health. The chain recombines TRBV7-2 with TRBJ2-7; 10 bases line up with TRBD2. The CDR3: CASRAALAGIYEQYF. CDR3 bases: TGTGCCAGCAGGGCAGCACTAGCGGGGATCTACGAGCAGTACTTC.